This T cell receptor beta chain was documented in a study of shared clonotypes between healthy human individuals (TCRdb year 2020). For the study in its entirety: A few men and a couple of women, aged 18 to 49 years, made up the cohort. For each donor, CD4 naive and CD4 memory were each given three plates, CD8 naive was given two plates, and CD8 memory was given one plate. To estimate repertoire size and how much clonotypes are shared between individuals, the study performed deep sequencing of blood TCR repertoires from a handful of healthy adults. To increase sequencing depth and limit assay-specific biases, TCR repertoire library preparation and sequencing were carried out by different laboratories using diverse techniques. Between about 0.9 and 9 billion PBMCs per donor were obtained by leukapheresis.

Healthy HIV-negative adults with no recently reported acute infections or vaccinations were included as donors. Only Caucasian adults living in Nashville, Tennessee, USA were represented among the donors. Magnetic negative selection was used to enrich CD4+ T cells, after which naive cells were positively selected on CD45RA and the negative fraction became the memory subset. Blood was obtained by leukapheresis, after which PBMCs were separated by Ficoll-Histopaque density gradient centrifugation and cryopreserved in liquid nitrogen vapor phase. Analytical flow cytometry was used to check the purity and quantity of every magnetically sorted T cell population. From each sorted fraction, genomic DNA was isolated and quantified by UV absorbance on a Nanodrop 2000c. The paper's findings and limits, for the study overall: Clonotypes shared by all four sorted-subset donors showed higher generation probabilities than non-shared clonotypes. Pairwise subsampling indicated that sequencing depth was expected to affect the degree of clonotype sharing among donors. When a handful of donors were compared, the shared fraction of clonotypes was about 5% for naive CD4, roughly 3.4% for naive CD8, 2.3% for memory CD4, and approximately 0.4% for memory CD8. Larger estimated clonotype richness was generally found for naive subsets than for memory subsets. Even with the large sequencing depth, rarefaction of the sorted-subset datasets indicated that sequencing was incomplete. The small number of donors limited the genetic and exposure-history diversity represented. Sampling was restricted to blood, and TCR repertoires in tissues likely differ from the TCR repertoires found in blood.

Comments on this clone: The clone's antigen remains unknown. Per-base qualities were not stored, and no clone one base away is much larger.

Using the deep immunoSEQ assay, TCR CDR3 regions were amplified from genomic DNA by multiplex PCR. Extracted genomic DNA from each cell subset was distributed evenly across all wells of several immunoSEQ 96-well plates, and each plate was treated as a replicate. Each replicate PCR for sorted subsets received about 180 ng genomic DNA, equal to tens of thousands of T cell genomes. The purified libraries were quantified using a Qubit 3.0 fluorometer, sized with a Bioanalyzer 2100, and then quantified again using the KAPA Library Quantification kit. A separate single-read 150-cycle Illumina NextSeq 550 flow cell was used to sequence each immunoSEQ 96-well plate. The study's own analysis went as follows. Because the immunoSEQ output included only junctional sequences and no quality scores, the filtering could not be the same as the filtering used for full-length reads. To assign V/J genes and CDR3, sequences were annotated against IMGT germline references using PyIR, a Python wrapper for IgBLAST v1.9. Reads were filtered out if the reads had weak V/J assignments (E-value above 1e-6), no CDR3, stop codons, out-of-frame junctions, or ambiguous translated residues. A V3J clonotype was defined by an identical inferred V gene, J gene, and CDR3 amino acid sequence. To compute the percentage overlap between repertoires, the number of shared unique clonotypes was divided by the size of the smaller repertoire. Three approaches were used to assess repertoire richness: RTK rarefaction, the Chao1 estimator, and Recon v2.1 estimates of unobserved clonotypes. For all TCRbeta clonotypes obtained by the gDNA method from a handful of donors, generation probabilities were computed with OLGA. TCRdb stores this immuneACCESS table with in-frame sequences only. Part of the clones is absent; in the studies checked, under half of the shortfall reflects unresolved V genes, and no reason is known for the rest. Clonal size and the V and J genes are those of that table, whereas D and trimming came from the DNA. In this sample the table shows 150,000 to 200,000 clones, about 93% of which occur a single time. The top ten constitute about 0.07% of the sample.

From cysteine to phenylalanine, the CDR3 is 16 amino acids long. Only the CDR3 region is kept as DNA, spanning 48 bases read in frame from base 1. V loses 5 bases, J loses 2 bases, and the germline ends lie 16 bases apart. According to the germline V gene, CDR1 reads MDHEN and CDR2 reads SYDVKM. The chain uses TRBV28 and TRBJ1-5, and perhaps TRBD1 as D gene, on 6 matching bases. The specimen was naive CD4+ T cells sorted from blood. The cell subset or site label for this specimen denotes: CD45RA+ positively selected. This receptor was identified in a woman under 40 in good health. The nucleotide sequence reads TGTGCCAGCAGTGAAAAAGGGGCAGGGGGCAATCAGCCCCAGCATTTT. Translated, it gives CASSEKGAGGNQPQHF.